The rows below give T cell receptor beta chains drawn from one sample of a study of chronic HIV infection and antiretroviral therapy. TCRdb called the 5' RACE reads again in MiXCR, with one record for every CDR3 protein. The sample comprises tens of thousands of distinct CDR3 sequences, approximately 7.4% of which are singletons, and 2.9% rests with the top ten. The sequenced sample was peripheral blood. The receptors derive from an adult who had HIV and had not received antiretroviral therapy, or was an uninfected healthy control (not recorded which). The conserved cysteine and the conserved F or W are not part of the CDR3 here. The order of the fields is V gene, J gene, CDR3 protein.

v_gene: TRBV5-4
j_gene: TRBJ2-3
CDR3aa: ASSFGGLAGVRDTQY

v_gene: TRBV29-1
j_gene: TRBJ2-1
CDR3aa: SVVVQELSSYNEQF

v_gene: TRBV2
j_gene: TRBJ1-1
CDR3aa: ASGGGGTEAF

v_gene: TRBV5-1
j_gene: TRBJ2-7
CDR3aa: ASSSFQGGREQY

v_gene: TRBV7-2
j_gene: TRBJ2-5
CDR3aa: ASSWGQAETQY

v_gene: TRBV24-1
j_gene: TRBJ2-2
CDR3aa: ATSDPTSWGTGELF

v_gene: TRBV28
j_gene: TRBJ2-7
CDR3aa: ASSYQGLAGSTYEQY

v_gene: TRBV19
j_gene: TRBJ1-2
CDR3aa: ASSIDPTPTSYGYT

v_gene: TRBV7-6
j_gene: TRBJ1-2
CDR3aa: ASSSMNRGQNYGYT

v_gene: TRBV29-1
j_gene: TRBJ2-3
CDR3aa: SAGQGADTQY

v_gene: TRBV29-1
j_gene: TRBJ2-1
CDR3aa: SVDLGTSGRFLEQF

v_gene: TRBV12-3/TRBV12-4
j_gene: TRBJ1-3
CDR3aa: ASSLSPNGNTIY

v_gene: TRBV28
j_gene: TRBJ2-3
CDR3aa: ASRGQHPMGTQY

v_gene: TRBV27
j_gene: TRBJ2-1
CDR3aa: ASSLLGGGRYNEQF

v_gene: TRBV28
j_gene: TRBJ2-7
CDR3aa: ASRGQKPNEQY

v_gene: TRBV9
j_gene: TRBJ2-6
CDR3aa: ASSVGESGANVLT

v_gene: TRBV5-1
j_gene: TRBJ2-2
CDR3aa: ASSLALADTGELF

v_gene: TRBV11-1
j_gene: TRBJ1-1
CDR3aa: ASSLLRGTEAF

v_gene: TRBV28
j_gene: TRBJ2-3
CDR3aa: ASSTPEPLHSDTQY

v_gene: TRBV28
j_gene: TRBJ2-1
CDR3aa: ASRHRDRVYNEQF

v_gene: TRBV7-9
j_gene: TRBJ1-5
CDR3aa: ASSHAAGYNQPQH

v_gene: TRBV28
j_gene: TRBJ2-3
CDR3aa: ASSTRLAGGPDTQY

v_gene: TRBV10-3
j_gene: TRBJ1-5
CDR3aa: AISGDGQPQH

v_gene: TRBV21-1
j_gene: TRBJ1-5
CDR3aa: ASSGPVFYSNQPQH

v_gene: TRBV3-1
j_gene: TRBJ2-2
CDR3aa: ASGTSGHGELF

v_gene: TRBV2
j_gene: TRBJ1-1
CDR3aa: ASSGGSAF

v_gene: TRBV20-1
j_gene: TRBJ1-5
CDR3aa: SAPETGTGDQPQH

v_gene: TRBV28
j_gene: TRBJ2-1
CDR3aa: ASSPLTSGSYNEQF

v_gene: TRBV4-2
j_gene: TRBJ2-7
CDR3aa: ASSQDFGQGYEQY

v_gene: TRBV7-2
j_gene: TRBJ2-3
CDR3aa: ASSLVAGVQDTQY

v_gene: TRBV29-1
j_gene: TRBJ2-1
CDR3aa: SVEDPGEQF

v_gene: TRBV25-1
j_gene: TRBJ2-1
CDR3aa: ASSEIGPSEQF

v_gene: TRBV29-1
j_gene: TRBJ1-1
CDR3aa: SVEGHQNTEAF

v_gene: TRBV11-1
j_gene: TRBJ2-1
CDR3aa: ASSLGTSGSQVQF

v_gene: TRBV25-1
j_gene: TRBJ2-3
CDR3aa: ASSTSGGATDTQY

v_gene: TRBV12-3/TRBV12-4
j_gene: TRBJ1-1
CDR3aa: ASSPRLGAANTEAF

v_gene: TRBV7-6
j_gene: TRBJ2-7
CDR3aa: ASSLALNYEQY

v_gene: TRBV6-4
j_gene: TRBJ2-2
CDR3aa: ASSEGNTGELF

v_gene: TRBV7-9
j_gene: TRBJ2-1
CDR3aa: ASSTAPTQYNEQF

v_gene: TRBV6-5
j_gene: TRBJ1-1
CDR3aa: ASSSRGTTEAF

v_gene: TRBV7-9
j_gene: TRBJ1-2
CDR3aa: ASSLVGESSGYT

v_gene: TRBV5-5
j_gene: TRBJ2-7
CDR3aa: ASSTGNFGEQY

v_gene: TRBV5-6
j_gene: TRBJ1-1
CDR3aa: ASRGEHPGQGYTEAF

v_gene: TRBV2
j_gene: TRBJ2-7
CDR3aa: ASEDRANYEQY

v_gene: TRBV20-1
j_gene: TRBJ2-3
CDR3aa: SVRTSGRPDTQY

v_gene: TRBV20-1
j_gene: TRBJ2-7
CDR3aa: SARGGEYEQY

v_gene: TRBV20-1
j_gene: TRBJ1-2
CDR3aa: SARDVQNYGYT

v_gene: TRBV7-9
j_gene: TRBJ2-2
CDR3aa: ASSLPLRGGELF

v_gene: TRBV12-3/TRBV12-4
j_gene: TRBJ1-1
CDR3aa: ASSLRGIQAF

v_gene: TRBV15
j_gene: TRBJ1-5
CDR3aa: ATSSLNQPQH

v_gene: TRBV7-2
j_gene: TRBJ1-5
CDR3aa: ASSLGWDQPQH

v_gene: TRBV20-1
j_gene: TRBJ1-1
CDR3aa: SPRQGPNTEAF

v_gene: TRBV20-1
j_gene: TRBJ2-7
CDR3aa: SALDQTYEQY